A single sample gave rise to the 2 T cell receptor beta chains below, sequenced in a study of blood T cell repertoires in COVID-19. Sequencing was performed with immunoSEQ multiplex PCR; in TCRdb, only in-frame clones are kept and a portion is missing. The sample contains about 220,000 clones, approximately 85% of which appear only once. Source material: peripheral blood. These receptors all come from a woman in her 70s with COVID-19, enrolled during active disease.

The chain uses TRBV30 and TRBJ2-5; tentatively, D is TRBD2 (5 bases). Germline V lookup: CDR1 GTSNPN, CDR2 SVGIG (reference sequence). This CDR3 has 13 amino acids. Trimming took off 5 bases at V and 2 bases at J, with 12 bases between the two ends. This chain's CDR3 is CAWGRSGQETQYF. CDR3 in DNA: TGTGCCTGGGGAAGGAGCGGACAAGAGACCCAGTACTTC.

The chain has TRBV7-8 and TRBJ2-3; 8 positions agree with TRBD1. The V gene end was trimmed by 6 bases and the J gene end by 8 bases; junction bases not matched to a gene: 4. This CDR3 has 12 amino acids. The germline V gene encodes CDR1 SGHVS and CDR2 FQNEAQ. CDR3 in amino acids: CASRGDRRTQYF. The CDR3 DNA reads as TGTGCCAGCAGGGGGGACAGGCGTACGCAGTATTTT.